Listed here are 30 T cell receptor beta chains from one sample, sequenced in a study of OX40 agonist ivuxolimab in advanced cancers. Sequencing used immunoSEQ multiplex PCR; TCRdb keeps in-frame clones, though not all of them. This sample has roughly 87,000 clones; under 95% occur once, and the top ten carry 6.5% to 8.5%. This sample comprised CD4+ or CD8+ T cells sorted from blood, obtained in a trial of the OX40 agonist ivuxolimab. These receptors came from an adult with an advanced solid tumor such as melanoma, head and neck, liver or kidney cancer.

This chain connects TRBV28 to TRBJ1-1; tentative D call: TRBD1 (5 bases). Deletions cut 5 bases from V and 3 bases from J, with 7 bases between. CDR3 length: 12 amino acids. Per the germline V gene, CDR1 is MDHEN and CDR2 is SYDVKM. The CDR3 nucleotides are TGTGCCAGCAGTGCGGGGGACACTGAAGCTTTCTTT. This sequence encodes CASSAGDTEAFF.

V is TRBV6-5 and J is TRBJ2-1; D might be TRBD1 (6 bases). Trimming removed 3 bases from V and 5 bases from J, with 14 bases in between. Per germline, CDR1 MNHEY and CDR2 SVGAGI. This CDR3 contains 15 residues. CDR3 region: CASSYFGQSDNEQFF. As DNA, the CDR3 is TGTGCCAGCAGTTATTTCGGACAGTCAGACAATGAGCAGTTCTTC.

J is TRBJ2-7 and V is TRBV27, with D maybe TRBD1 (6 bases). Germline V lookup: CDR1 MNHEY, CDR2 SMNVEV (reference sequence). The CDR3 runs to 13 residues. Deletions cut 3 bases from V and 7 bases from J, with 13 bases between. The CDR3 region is CASSLVPGAEQYV. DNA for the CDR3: TGTGCCAGCAGTTTGGTGCCAGGGGCTGAGCAGTACGTC.

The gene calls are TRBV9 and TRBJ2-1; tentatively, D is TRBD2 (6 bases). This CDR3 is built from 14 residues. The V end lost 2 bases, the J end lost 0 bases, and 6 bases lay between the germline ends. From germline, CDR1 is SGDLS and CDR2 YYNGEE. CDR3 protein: CASSVGSSYNEQFF. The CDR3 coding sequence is TGTGCCAGCAGCGTCGGGAGCTCCTACAATGAGCAGTTCTTC. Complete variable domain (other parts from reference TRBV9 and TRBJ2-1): DSGVTQTPKHLITATGQRVTLRCSPRSGDLSVYWYQQSLDQGLQFLIQYYNGEERAKGNILERFSAQQFPDLHSELNLSSLELGDSALYFCASSVGSSYNEQFFGPGTRLTVL.

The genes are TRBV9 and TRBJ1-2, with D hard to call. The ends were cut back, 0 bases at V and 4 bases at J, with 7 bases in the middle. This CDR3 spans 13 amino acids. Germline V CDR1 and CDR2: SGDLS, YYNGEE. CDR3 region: CASSVDAGYGYTF. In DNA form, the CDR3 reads TGTGCCAGCAGCGTAGACGCAGGCTATGGCTACACCTTC.

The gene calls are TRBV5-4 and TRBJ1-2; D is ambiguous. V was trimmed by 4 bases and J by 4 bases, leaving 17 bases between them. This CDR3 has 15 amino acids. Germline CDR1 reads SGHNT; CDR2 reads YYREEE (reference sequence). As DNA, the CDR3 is TGTGCCAGCAGCCCGCGTCTTGGGGTCCCCTATGGCTACACCTTC. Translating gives CASSPRLGVPYGYTF.

The CDR3 here is CASSPGLAGGKIGETQYF. For the CDR3, the DNA is TGTGCCAGCAGTCCAGGACTAGCGGGAGGCAAGATTGGGGAGACCCAGTACTTC. The chain uses TRBV13 and TRBJ2-5; 14 positions agree with TRBD2. Germline CDR1 is PRHDT and CDR2 is FYEKMQ (reference sequence). CDR3 size: 18 residues. Unmatched junction bases numbered 14, after V lost 6 bases and J lost 5 bases.

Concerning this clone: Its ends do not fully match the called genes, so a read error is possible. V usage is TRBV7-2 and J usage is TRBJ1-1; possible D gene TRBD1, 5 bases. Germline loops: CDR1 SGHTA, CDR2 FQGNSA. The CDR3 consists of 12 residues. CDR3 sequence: CASNLVRGEAFF. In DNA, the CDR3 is TGTGCCAGCAACTTAGTGAGGGGTGAAGCTTTCTTT.

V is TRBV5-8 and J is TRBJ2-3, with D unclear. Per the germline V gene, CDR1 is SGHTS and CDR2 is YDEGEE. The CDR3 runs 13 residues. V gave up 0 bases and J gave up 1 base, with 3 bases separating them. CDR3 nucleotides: TGTGCCAGCAGCTTGGTCCGCACAGATACGCAGTATTTT. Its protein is CASSLVRTDTQYF.

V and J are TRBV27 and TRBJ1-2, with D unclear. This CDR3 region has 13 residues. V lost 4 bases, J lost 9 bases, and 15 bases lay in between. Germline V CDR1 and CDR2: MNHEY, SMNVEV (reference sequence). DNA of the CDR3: TGTGCCAGCAGTTCGGACGTCGCCAGGCGCTACACCTTC. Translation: CASSSDVARRYTF.

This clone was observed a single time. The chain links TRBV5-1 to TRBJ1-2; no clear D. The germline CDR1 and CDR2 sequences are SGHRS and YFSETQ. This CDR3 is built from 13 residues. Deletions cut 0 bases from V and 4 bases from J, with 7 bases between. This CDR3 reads CASSLDDFYGYTF. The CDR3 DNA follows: TGCGCCAGCAGCTTGGATGATTTCTATGGCTACACCTTC.

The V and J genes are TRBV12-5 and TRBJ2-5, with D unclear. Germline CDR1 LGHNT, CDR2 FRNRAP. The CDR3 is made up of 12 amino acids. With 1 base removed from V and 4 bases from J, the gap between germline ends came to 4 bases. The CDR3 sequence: CASGLALETQYF. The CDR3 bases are TGTGCTAGTGGTTTGGCCCTAGAGACCCAGTACTTC.

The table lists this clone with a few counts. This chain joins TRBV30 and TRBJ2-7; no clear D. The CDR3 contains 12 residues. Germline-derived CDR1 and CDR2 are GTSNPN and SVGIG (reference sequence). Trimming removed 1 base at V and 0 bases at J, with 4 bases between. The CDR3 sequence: CAWSANSYEQYV. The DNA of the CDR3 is TGTGCCTGGAGTGCCAACTCCTACGAGCAGTACGTC.

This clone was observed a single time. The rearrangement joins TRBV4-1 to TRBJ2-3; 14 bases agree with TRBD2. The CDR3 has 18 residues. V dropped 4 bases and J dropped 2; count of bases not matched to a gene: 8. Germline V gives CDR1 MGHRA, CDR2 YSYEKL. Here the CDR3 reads CASSRLAGGPAHTDTQYF. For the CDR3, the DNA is TGCGCCAGCAGCCGACTAGCGGGGGGGCCGGCACACACAGATACGCAGTATTTT.

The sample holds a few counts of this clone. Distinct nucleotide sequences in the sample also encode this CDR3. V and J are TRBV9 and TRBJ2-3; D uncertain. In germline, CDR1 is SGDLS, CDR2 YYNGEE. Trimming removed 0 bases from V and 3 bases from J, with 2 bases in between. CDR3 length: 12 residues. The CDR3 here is CASSVGTDTQYF. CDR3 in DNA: TGTGCCAGCAGCGTAGGAACAGATACGCAGTATTTT.

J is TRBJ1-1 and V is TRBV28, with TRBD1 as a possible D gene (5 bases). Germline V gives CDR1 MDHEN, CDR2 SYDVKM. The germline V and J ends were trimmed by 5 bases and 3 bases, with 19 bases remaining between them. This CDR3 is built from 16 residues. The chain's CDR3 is CASSLLRGSFHTEAFF. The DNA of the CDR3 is TGTGCCAGCAGTCTACTTAGGGGCAGCTTCCACACTGAAGCTTTCTTT.

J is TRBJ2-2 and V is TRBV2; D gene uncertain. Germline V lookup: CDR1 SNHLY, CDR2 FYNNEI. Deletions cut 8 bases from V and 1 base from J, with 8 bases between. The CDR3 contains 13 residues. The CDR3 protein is CASVGLNTGELFF. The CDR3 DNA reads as TGTGCCAGCGTGGGGTTGAACACCGGGGAGCTGTTTTTT.

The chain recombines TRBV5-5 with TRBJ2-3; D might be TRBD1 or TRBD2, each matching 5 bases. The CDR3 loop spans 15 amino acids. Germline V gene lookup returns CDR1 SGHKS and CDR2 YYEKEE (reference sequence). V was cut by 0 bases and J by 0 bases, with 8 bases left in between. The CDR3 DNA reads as TGTGCCAGCAGCTTGGGAGGGGTGAGCACAGATACGCAGTATTTT. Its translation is CASSLGGVSTDTQYF. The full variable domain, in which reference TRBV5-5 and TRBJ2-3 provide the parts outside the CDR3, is DAGVTQSPTHLIKTRGQQVTLRCSPISGHKSVSWYQQVLGQGPQFIFQYYEKEERGRGNFPDRFSARQFPNYSSELNVNALLLGDSALYLCASSLGGVSTDTQYFGPGTRLTVL.

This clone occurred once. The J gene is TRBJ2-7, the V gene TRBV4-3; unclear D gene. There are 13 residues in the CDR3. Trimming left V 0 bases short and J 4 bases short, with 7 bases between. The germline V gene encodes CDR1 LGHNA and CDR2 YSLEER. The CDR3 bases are TGCGCCAGCAGCCAAGATATCGATTACGAGCAGTACTTC. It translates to CASSQDIDYEQYF.

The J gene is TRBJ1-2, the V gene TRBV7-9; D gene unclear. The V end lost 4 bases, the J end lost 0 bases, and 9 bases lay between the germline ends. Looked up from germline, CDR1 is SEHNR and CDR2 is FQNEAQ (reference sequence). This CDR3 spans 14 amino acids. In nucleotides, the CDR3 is TGTGCCAGCAGCTCTGGACCAGCTAACTATGGCTACACCTTC. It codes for CASSSGPANYGYTF.

Here the CDR3 reads CASSEAGGPYEQYF. DNA of the CDR3: TGTGCCAGCAGCGAAGCGGGGGGACCCTACGAGCAGTACTTC. The rearrangement links TRBV9 to TRBJ2-7; TRBD2 aligns across 9 bases. The CDR3 extends over 14 amino acids. In germline, CDR1 is SGDLS, CDR2 YYNGEE. After removal of 3 bases from V and 2 bases from J, the junction contained 3 bases not matched to a gene. The whole variable domain, remainder taken from reference TRBV9 and TRBJ2-7, is DSGVTQTPKHLITATGQRVTLRCSPRSGDLSVYWYQQSLDQGLQFLIQYYNGEERAKGNILERFSAQQFPDLHSELNLSSLELGDSALYFCASSEAGGPYEQYFGPGTRLTVT.

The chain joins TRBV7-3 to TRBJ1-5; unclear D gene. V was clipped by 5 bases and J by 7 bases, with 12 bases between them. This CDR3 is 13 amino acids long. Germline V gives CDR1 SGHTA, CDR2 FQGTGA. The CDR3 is CASSIQPRQPQHF. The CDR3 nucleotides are TGTGCCAGCAGCATTCAACCTAGGCAGCCCCAGCATTTT.

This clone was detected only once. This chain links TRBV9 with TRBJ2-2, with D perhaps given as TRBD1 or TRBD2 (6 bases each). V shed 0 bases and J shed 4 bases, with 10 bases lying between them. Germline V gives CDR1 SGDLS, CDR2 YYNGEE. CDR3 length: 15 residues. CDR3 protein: CASSVVGGLTGELFF. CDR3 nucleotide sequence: TGTGCCAGCAGCGTAGTTGGGGGGCTCACCGGGGAGCTGTTTTTT.

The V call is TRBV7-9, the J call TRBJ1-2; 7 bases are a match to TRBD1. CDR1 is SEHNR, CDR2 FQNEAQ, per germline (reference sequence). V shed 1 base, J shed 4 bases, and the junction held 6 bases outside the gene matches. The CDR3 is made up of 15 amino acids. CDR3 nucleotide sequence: TGTGCCAGCAGCTTAGGGACAGGAGGGACCTATGGCTACACCTTC. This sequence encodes CASSLGTGGTYGYTF.

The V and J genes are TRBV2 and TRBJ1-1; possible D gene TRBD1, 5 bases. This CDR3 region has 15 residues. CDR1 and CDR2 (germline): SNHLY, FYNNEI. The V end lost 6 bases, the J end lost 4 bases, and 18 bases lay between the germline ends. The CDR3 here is CASRPFAEGRTEAFF. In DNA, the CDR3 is TGTGCCAGCAGGCCCTTTGCTGAGGGACGCACTGAAGCTTTCTTT.

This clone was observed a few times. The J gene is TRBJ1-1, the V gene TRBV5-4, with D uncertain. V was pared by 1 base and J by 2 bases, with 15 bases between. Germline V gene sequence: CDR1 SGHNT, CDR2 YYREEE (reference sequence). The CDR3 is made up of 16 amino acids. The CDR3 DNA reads TGTGCCAGCAGCTTGCAACCCTCAGTGCTTAACACTGAAGCTTTCTTT. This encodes CASSLQPSVLNTEAFF.

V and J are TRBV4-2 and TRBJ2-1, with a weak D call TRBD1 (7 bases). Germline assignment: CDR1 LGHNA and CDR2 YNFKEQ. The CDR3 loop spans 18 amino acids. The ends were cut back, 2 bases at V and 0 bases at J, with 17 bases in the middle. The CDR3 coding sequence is TGTGCCAGCAGCCAACTGGGGGGACAGAGGAGCTCCTACAATGAGCAGTTCTTC. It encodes CASSQLGGQRSSYNEQFF.

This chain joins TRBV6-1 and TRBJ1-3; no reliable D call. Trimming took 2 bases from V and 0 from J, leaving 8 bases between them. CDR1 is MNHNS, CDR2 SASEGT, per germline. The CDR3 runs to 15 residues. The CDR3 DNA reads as TGTGCCAGCAGTGAAACGGCCAGCTCTGGAAACACCATATATTTT. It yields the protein CASSETASSGNTIYF.

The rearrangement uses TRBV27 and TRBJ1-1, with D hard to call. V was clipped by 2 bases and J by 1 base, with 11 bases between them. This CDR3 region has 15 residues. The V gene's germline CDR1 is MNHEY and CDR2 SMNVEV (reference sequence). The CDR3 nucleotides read TGTGCCAGCAGTTTAGCAAGTTGGGGGAACACTGAAGCTTTCTTT. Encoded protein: CASSLASWGNTEAFF.

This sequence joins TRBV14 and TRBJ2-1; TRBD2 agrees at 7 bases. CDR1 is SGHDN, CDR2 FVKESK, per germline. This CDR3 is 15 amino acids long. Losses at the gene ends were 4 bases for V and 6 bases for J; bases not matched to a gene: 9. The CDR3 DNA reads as TGTGCCAGCAGCCTCGGGGAGGGTTGGGGCAATGAGCAGTTCTTC. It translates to CASSLGEGWGNEQFF.